Listed here are 5 T cell receptor beta chains from one sample, sequenced in a study of T cell changes during pregnancy in multiple sclerosis. Generated by immunoSEQ multiplex PCR, the TCRdb table keeps only in-frame clones and is missing some. The sample shows 30,000 to 40,000 clones, roughly 93% of them seen only once. The sample in question was CD8+ T cells from peripheral blood mononuclear cells, obtained in the third trimester of pregnancy. The source is a female donor with multiple sclerosis, enrolled in a pregnancy study.

This clone was observed once. J is TRBJ1-1 and V is TRBV27; no firm D call. The CDR3 runs to 13 residues. V lost 1 base and J lost 0, with 3 bases in between. Germline lookup yields CDR1 MNHEY and CDR2 SMNVEV (reference sequence). The CDR3 bases are TGTGCCAGCAGTTTATTCATGAACACTGAAGCTTTCTTT. Protein sequence: CASSLFMNTEAFF.

The rearrangement links TRBV6-1 to TRBJ2-1; 7 bases line up with TRBD2. The CDR3 sequence is 15 residues long. Germline CDR1 and CDR2: MNHNS and SASEGT. V shed 1 base and J 6 bases; nucleotides not matched to a gene: 6. CDR3 coding DNA: TGTGCCAGCAGTGAAGAGTTGGGGGGGGTCAATGAGCAGTTCTTC. This translates into CASSEELGGVNEQFF.

The V and J genes are TRBV4-2 and TRBJ1-1; the D gene is possibly TRBD1 (5 bases). V was shortened by 1 base and J by 1 base, with 7 bases between the two germline ends. This CDR3 comprises 14 residues. Germline V gene data show CDR1 as LGHNA and CDR2 as YNFKEQ. The CDR3 nucleotides are TGTGCCAGCAGCCAAGGGGGGGGGAACACTGAAGCTTTCTTT. Translated, it gives CASSQGGGNTEAFF.

The CDR3 loop reads CASSESENTEAFF. The DNA of the CDR3 is TGTGCCAGCAGTGAATCAGAGAACACTGAAGCTTTCTTT. The chain joins TRBV25-1 to TRBJ1-1, with D uncertain. The CDR3 loop spans 13 amino acids. V lost 1 base and J 1 base, leaving 4 bases between the germline ends. The germline CDR1 and CDR2 sequences are MGHDK and SYGVNS.

The chain is built from TRBV27 and TRBJ1-5; D is perhaps TRBD1 (6 bases). The CDR3 length is 13 residues. Germline CDR1 is MNHEY and CDR2 is SMNVEV (reference sequence). The ends were cut back, 6 bases at V and 6 bases at J, with 12 bases in the middle. The CDR3 DNA is TGTGCCAGCAGCCCCAGGGGAACTCAGCCCCAGCATTTT. Amino acids: CASSPRGTQPQHF.